This T cell receptor beta chain was captured by sequencing in a study of blood T cell repertoires in COVID-19. This clone was detected a few times. Only in-frame clones appear in the TCRdb table, and some are missing; sequencing was by immunoSEQ multiplex PCR. The table includes 180,000 or so clones, more than 75% detected once. The receptor's source is a person between 65 and 79 years old with COVID-19, enrolled during active disease. The sequenced sample was peripheral blood.

The CDR3 sequence is CASSSSRGRTGELFF. The CDR3 DNA sequence: TGTGCCAGCAGCTCTAGCAGGGGGCGTACCGGGGAGCTGTTTTTT. V is TRBV11-2 and J is TRBJ2-2, with TRBD1 matching 8 bases. The CDR3 is 15 residues long. V was clipped by 4 bases and J by 5 bases; unmatched bases: 6. Germline V gene data show CDR1 as SGHAT and CDR2 as FQNNGV.